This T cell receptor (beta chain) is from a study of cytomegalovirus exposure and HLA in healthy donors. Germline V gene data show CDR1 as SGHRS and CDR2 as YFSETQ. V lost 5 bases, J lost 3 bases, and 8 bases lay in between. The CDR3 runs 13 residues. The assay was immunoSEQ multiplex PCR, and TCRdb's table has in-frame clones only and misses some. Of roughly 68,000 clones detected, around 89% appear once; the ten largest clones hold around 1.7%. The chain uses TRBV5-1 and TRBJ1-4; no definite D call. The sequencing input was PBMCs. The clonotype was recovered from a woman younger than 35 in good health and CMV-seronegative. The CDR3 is CASSMSANEKLFF. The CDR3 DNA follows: TGCGCCAGCAGTATGAGTGCTAATGAAAAACTGTTTTTT.